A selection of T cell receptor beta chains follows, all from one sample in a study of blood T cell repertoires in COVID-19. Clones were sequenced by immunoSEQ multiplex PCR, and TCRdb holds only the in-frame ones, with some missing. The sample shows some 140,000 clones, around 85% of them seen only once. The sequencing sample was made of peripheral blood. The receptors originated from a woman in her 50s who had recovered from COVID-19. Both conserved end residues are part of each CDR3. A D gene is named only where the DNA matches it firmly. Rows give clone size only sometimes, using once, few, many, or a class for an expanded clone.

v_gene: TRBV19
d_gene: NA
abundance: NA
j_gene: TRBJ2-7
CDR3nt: TGTGCCAGTAGGAAGACTACAAGGAACTACGAGCAGTACTTC
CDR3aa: CASRKTTRNYEQYF

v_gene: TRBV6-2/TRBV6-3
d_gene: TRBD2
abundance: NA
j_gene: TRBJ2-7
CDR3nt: TGTGCCAGCAGCCAACGACTAGCGGGAGTATACTACGAGCAGTACTTC
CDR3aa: CASSQRLAGVYYEQYF

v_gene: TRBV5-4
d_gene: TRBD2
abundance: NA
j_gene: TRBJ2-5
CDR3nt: TGTGCCAGCAGGACTAGCGGGGCACAAGAGACCCAGTACTTC
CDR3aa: CASRTSGAQETQYF

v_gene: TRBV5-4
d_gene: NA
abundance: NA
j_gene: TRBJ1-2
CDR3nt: TGTGCCAGCAGCCTTAGCGGGACCGCTAACTATGGCTACACCTTC
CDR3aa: CASSLSGTANYGYTF

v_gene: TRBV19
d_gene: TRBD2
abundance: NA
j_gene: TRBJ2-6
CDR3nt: TGTGCCAGTAGGGAGAAAGGAAGACTAGCGGGATCTGGGGCCAACGTCCTGACTTTC
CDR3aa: CASREKGRLAGSGANVLTF

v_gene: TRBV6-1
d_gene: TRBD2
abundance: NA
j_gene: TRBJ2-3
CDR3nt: TGTGCCAGCAGTGTAGCGGGAGGCCCAGATACGCAGTATTTT
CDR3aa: CASSVAGGPDTQYF

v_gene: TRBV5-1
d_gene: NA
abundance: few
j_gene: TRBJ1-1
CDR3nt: TGCGCCAGCAGCGAATTGACAGGCCAAGGGCAAGCTTTCTTT
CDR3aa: CASSELTGQGQAFF

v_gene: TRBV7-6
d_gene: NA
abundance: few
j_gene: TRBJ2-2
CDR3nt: TGTGCCAGCAGCTTAGGTTCGGCAAGGGGCACCGGGGAGCTGTTTTTT
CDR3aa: CASSLGSARGTGELFF

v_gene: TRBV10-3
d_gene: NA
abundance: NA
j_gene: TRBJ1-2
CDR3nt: TGTGCCATCAGTGTGTGGGGCGCTGATGGCTACACCTTC
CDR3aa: CAISVWGADGYTF

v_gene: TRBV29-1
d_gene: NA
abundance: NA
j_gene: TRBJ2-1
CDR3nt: TGCAGCGTTGAAGGTGAAAAGGGACTCCTAGAGAAGCAGTTCTTC
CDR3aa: CSVEGEKGLLEKQFF

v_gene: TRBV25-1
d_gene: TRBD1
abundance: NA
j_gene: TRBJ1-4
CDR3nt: TGTGCCAGCAGATTCGGTGTGGCAGGGGGGATTGAAAAACTGTTTTTT
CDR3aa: CASRFGVAGGIEKLFF

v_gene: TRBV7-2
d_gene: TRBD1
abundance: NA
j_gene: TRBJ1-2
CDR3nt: TGTGCCAGCAGCTTAACACCACAGGGGCTAGGCTATGGCTACACCTTC
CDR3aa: CASSLTPQGLGYGYTF

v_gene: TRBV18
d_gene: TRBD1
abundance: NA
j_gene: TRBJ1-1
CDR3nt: TGTGCCAGCTCACGGGACAGGGGTTATGAAGCTTTCTTT
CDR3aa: CASSRDRGYEAFF

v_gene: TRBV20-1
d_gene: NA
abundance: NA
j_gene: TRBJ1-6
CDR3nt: TGCAGTGCTAGAGGTAGCCGGGGTCTCCACTTT
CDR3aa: CSARGSRGLHF

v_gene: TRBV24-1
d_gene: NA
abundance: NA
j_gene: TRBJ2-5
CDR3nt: TGTGCCACCATGACGTACTGGGGCGCACAAGAGACCCAGTACTTC
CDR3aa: CATMTYWGAQETQYF

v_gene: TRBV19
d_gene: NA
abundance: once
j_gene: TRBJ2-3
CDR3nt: TGTGCCAGTAGTATGGGAGTCACAGATACGCAGTATTTT
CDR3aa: CASSMGVTDTQYF

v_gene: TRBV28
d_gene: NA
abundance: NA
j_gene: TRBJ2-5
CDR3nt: TGTGCCAGCAGTTTATGGGGCAGGGGTCTCCAAGAGACCCAGTACTTC
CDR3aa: CASSLWGRGLQETQYF

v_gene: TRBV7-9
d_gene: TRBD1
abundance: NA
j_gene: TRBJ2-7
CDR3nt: TGTGCCAGCAGTCAACCCGGGGAGGGACAGGGGGCCTACGAGCAGTACTTC
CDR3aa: CASSQPGEGQGAYEQYF

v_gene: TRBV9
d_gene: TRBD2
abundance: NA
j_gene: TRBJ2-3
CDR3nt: TGTGCCAGCAGCGTAGCCCAGCGGGGGGGCGCAGATACGCAGTATTTT
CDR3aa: CASSVAQRGGADTQYF

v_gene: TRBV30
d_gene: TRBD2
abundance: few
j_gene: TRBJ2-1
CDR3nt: TGTGCCTGGAGGGGAGGGATAGCGGGAGTAACCAATGAGCAGTTCTTC
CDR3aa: CAWRGGIAGVTNEQFF

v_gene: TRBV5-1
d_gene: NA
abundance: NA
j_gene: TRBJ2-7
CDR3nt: TGCGCCAGCACCCTCGCGGCGGGGACGGTGCGCGAGCAGTACTTC
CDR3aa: CASTLAAGTVREQYF

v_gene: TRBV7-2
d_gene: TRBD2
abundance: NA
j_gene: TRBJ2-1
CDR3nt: TGTGCCAGCAGCTTAGGGAGTCTAGCGGTAGGGAATGAGCAGTTCTTC
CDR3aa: CASSLGSLAVGNEQFF

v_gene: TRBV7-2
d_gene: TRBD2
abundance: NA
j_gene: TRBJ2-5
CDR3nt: TGTGCCAGCAGCCGCCCGGGGGGGCAGACCCAGTACTTC
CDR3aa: CASSRPGGQTQYF

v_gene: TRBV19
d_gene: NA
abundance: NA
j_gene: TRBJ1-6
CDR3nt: TGTGCCAGTAGTTTAGGGCTTAATGATAATTCACCCCTCCACTTT
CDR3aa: CASSLGLNDNSPLHF

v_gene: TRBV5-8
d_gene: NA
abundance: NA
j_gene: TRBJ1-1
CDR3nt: TGTGCCAGCAGCTTGGCCCGGGGGGGGAACACTGAAGCTTTCTTT
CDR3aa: CASSLARGGNTEAFF

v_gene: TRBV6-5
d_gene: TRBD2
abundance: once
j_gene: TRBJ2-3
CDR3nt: TGTGCCAGCAGTCCCGGGGGGACTATCACAGATACGCAGTATTTT
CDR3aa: CASSPGGTITDTQYF

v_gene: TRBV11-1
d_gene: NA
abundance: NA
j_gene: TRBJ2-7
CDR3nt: TGTGCCAGCAGCTTTGGAGCTTCCTACGAGCAGTACTTC
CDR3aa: CASSFGASYEQYF

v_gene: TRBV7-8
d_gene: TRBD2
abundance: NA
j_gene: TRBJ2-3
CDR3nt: TGTGCCAGCAGCTTAGGAGCGGGGCGGAGCACAGATACGCAGTATTTT
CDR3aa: CASSLGAGRSTDTQYF

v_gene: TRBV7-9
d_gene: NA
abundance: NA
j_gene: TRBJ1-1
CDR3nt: TGTGCCAGCAGCCTGACAGGGAACACTGAAGCTTTCTTT
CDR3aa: CASSLTGNTEAFF

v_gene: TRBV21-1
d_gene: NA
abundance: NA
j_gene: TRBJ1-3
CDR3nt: TGTGCCAGCAGCAAAAAGGACTGCTACTCTGGAAACACCATATATTTT
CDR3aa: CASSKKDCYSGNTIYF

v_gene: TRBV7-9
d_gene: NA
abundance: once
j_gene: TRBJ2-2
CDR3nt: TGTGCCAGCATCCAGCGGCGCGCGAACACCGGGGAGCTGTTTTTT
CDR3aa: CASIQRRANTGELFF

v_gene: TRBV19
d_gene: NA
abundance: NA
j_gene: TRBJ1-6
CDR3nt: TGTGCCAGTACCCCGCAGGGGTGGTCACCCCTCCACTTT
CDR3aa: CASTPQGWSPLHF

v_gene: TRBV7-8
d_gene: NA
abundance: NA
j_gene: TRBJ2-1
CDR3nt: TGTGCCAGCAGCTTAGCGCGGGTAAGAAACAATGAGCAGTTCTTC
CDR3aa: CASSLARVRNNEQFF

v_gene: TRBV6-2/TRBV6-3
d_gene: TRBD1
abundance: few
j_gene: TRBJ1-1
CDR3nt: TGTGCCAGCAGTGACAGGGGAAGCACTGAAGCTTTCTTT
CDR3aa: CASSDRGSTEAFF

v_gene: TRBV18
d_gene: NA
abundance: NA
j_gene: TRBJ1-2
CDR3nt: TGTGCCAGCTCACTCGCGCTGACAGCCTACACCTTC
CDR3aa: CASSLALTAYTF

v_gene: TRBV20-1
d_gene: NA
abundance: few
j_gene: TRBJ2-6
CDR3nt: TGCAGTGCTAGTACGGGAGCTCCCTCTGGGGCCAACGTCCTGACTTTC
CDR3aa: CSASTGAPSGANVLTF

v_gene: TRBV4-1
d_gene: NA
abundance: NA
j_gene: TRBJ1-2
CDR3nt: TGCGCCAGCAGCCAGTTAACCCCGGTGTTGAGTGGCTACACCTTC
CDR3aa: CASSQLTPVLSGYTF

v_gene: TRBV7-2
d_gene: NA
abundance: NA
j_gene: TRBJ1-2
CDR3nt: TGTGCCAGCAGCCCCACCCCCACAGGGTATGGCTACACCTTC
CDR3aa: CASSPTPTGYGYTF

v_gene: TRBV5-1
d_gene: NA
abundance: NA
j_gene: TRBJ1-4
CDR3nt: TGCGCCAGCAGGTTAACGGGTGCTGCAACTAATGAAAAACTGTTTTTT
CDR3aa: CASRLTGAATNEKLFF

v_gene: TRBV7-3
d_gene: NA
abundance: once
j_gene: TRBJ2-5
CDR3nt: TGTGCCAGCAGTTTAAGAGGGGGGGCCCAAGAGACCCAGTACTTC
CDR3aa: CASSLRGGAQETQYF

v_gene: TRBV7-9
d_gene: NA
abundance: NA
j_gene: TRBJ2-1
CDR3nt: TGTGCCAGCAGCCCCCCGGGCAATGAGCAGTTCTTC
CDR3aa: CASSPPGNEQFF

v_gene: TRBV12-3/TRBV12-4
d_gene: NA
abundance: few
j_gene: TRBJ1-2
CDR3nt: TGTGCCAGCAGTTTTATCCAGAACTATGGCTACACCTTC
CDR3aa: CASSFIQNYGYTF

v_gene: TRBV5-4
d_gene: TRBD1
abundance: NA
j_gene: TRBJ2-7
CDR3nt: TGTGCCAGCAGCAAGGGGACAGGGTACTACGAGCAGTACTTC
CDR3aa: CASSKGTGYYEQYF

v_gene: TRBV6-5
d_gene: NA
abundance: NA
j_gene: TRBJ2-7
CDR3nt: TGTGCCAGCAAAGAAGGACTCATCTACGAGCAGTACTTC
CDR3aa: CASKEGLIYEQYF

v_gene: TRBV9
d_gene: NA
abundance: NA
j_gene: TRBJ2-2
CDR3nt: TGTGCCTCCCAGGGAGGGGGTCCCACCGGGGAGCTGTTTTTT
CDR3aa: CASQGGGPTGELFF

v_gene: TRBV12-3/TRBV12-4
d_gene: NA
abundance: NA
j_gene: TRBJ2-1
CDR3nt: TGTGCCAGCACAATCAGCTCCTACAATGAGCAGTTCTTC
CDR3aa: CASTISSYNEQFF